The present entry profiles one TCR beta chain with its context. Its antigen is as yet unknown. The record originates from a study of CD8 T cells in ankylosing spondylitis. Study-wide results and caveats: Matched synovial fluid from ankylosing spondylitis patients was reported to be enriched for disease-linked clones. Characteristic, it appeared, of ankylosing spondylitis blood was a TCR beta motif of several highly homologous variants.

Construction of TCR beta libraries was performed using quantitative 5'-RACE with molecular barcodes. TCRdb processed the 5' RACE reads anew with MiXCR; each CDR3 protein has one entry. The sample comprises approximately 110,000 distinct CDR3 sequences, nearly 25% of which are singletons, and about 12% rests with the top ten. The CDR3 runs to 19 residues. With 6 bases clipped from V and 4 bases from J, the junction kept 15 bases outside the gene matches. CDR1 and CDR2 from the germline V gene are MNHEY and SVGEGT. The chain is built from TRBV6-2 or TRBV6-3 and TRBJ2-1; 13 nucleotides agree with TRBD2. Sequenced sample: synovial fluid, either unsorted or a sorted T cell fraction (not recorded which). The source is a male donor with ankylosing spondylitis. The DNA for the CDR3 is TGTGCCAGCAGCTTACTCGGACTAGCGGGAGAGGGGGGTTACAATGAGCAGTTCTTC. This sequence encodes CASSLLGLAGEGGYNEQFF.